The rows below give T cell receptor beta chains drawn from one sample of a study of blood T cells in healthy people across ages. In TCRdb, the 5' RACE reads were re-called with MiXCR into one record per CDR3 protein. The table includes some 860,000 distinct CDR3 sequences, 45% to 70% detected once. Sequenced sample: blood. The origin of the receptors is a man in his forties or fifties in good health. CDR3s include the opening cysteine and the closing phenylalanine or tryptophan. The D gene is left open where the match is weak. Some rows have no size entry. The others give once, few or many, or a class for an expanded clone.

D gene,clone size,J gene,V gene,CDR3 protein,CDR3 DNA
TRBD1,.,TRBJ1-1,TRBV27,CASSTGVLSEAFF,TGTGCCAGCTCCACAGGGGTCCTTTCTGAAGCTTTCTTT
TRBD1,.,TRBJ2-5,TRBV20-1,CSARLDRVRETQYF,TGCAGTGCTAGACTTGACAGGGTGAGAGAGACCCAGTACTTC
.,.,TRBJ2-5,TRBV3-1,CASSQEVLQETQYF,TGTGCCAGCAGCCAAGAGGTCTTACAAGAGACCCAGTACTTC
.,once,TRBJ1-2,TRBV2,CASTAGQTPDYGYTF,TGTGCCAGCACCGCAGGCCAGACACCTGACTATGGCTACACCTTC
.,.,TRBJ2-7,TRBV4-3,CASSQELGSSYEQYF,TGCGCCAGCAGCCAAGAGTTGGGGAGCTCCTACGAGCAGTACTTC
.,.,TRBJ2-5,TRBV19,CASSEGTEPKVETQYF,TGTGCCAGTAGTGAAGGGACTGAACCTAAGGTAGAGACCCAGTACTTC
TRBD1,once,TRBJ2-5,TRBV9,CASSVADRGAETQYF,TGTGCCAGCAGCGTAGCGGACAGGGGAGCGGAGACCCAGTACTTC
TRBD1,.,TRBJ2-3,TRBV24-1,CATSDQRTGGYSDTQYF,TGTGCCACCAGTGATCAGCGGACAGGGGGATATTCAGATACGCAGTATTTT
.,few,TRBJ1-1,TRBV20-1,CSARTTEPPMNTEAFF,TGCAGTGCCAGGACGACAGAGCCACCTATGAACACTGAAGCTTTCTTT
.,few,TRBJ2-5,TRBV6-6,CATTGNQETQYF,TGTGCCACAACCGGGAACCAAGAGACCCAGTACTTC
TRBD2,.,TRBJ2-7,TRBV7-3,CASSLMGGGDYEQYF,TGTGCCAGCAGCTTAATGGGGGGGGGTGACTACGAGCAGTACTTC
TRBD2,.,TRBJ2-3,TRBV12-3/TRBV12-4,CASGSLAGDTSDTQYF,TGTGCCAGCGGATCCCTAGCGGGAGACACGTCAGATACGCAGTATTTT
.,.,TRBJ2-1,TRBV3-1,CASSGRGWADNEQFF,TGTGCCAGCAGCGGTAGGGGGTGGGCCGACAATGAGCAGTTCTTC
.,medium-sized,TRBJ2-5,TRBV7-3,CASSVGATETQYF,TGTGCCAGCAGCGTAGGGGCTACGGAGACCCAGTACTTC
.,.,TRBJ2-3,TRBV13,CASDLLRDTQYF,TGTGCCAGCGACCTCCTCCGCGATACGCAGTATTTT
.,.,TRBJ2-1,TRBV21-1,CASSKVGGHEQFF,TGTGCCAGCAGCAAAGTGGGGGGCCATGAGCAGTTCTTC
TRBD1,few,TRBJ2-2,TRBV2,CASRTGGDGGELFF,TGTGCCAGCAGAACAGGGGGCGATGGCGGGGAGCTGTTTTTT
.,.,TRBJ2-7,TRBV25-1,CASSQGIDYEQYF,TGTGCCAGCAGTCAGGGGATTGATTACGAGCAGTACTTC
.,few,TRBJ2-7,TRBV7-9,CASSHLDREQYF,TGTGCCAGCAGCCACCTAGATCGCGAGCAGTACTTC
TRBD1,.,TRBJ1-2,TRBV11-2,CASSPYIVGTGLVNGYTF,TGTGCCAGCAGTCCTTATATCGTCGGGACAGGATTGGTGAACGGCTACACCTTC
.,few,TRBJ1-2,TRBV6-5,CASSPSALNGYTF,TGTGCCAGCAGCCCTTCGGCACTTAATGGCTACACCTTC
.,many,TRBJ2-5,TRBV10-3,CAIRDLETQYF,TGTGCCATCAGGGACTTAGAGACCCAGTACTTC
.,.,TRBJ1-2,TRBV25-1,CASSALRANYGYTF,TGTGCCAGCAGTGCACTCAGGGCTAACTATGGCTACACCTTC
.,.,TRBJ1-4,TRBV6-5,CASTLGNEKLFF,TGTGCCAGCACCCTCGGGAATGAAAAACTGTTTTTT
.,.,TRBJ2-4,TRBV20-1,CSARGRGTPEAGMDIQYF,TGCAGTGCTAGAGGACGTGGGACACCAGAAGCGGGGATGGACATTCAGTACTTC
.,.,TRBJ2-5,TRBV5-1,CASGSAASNEQYF,TGCGCCAGCGGTAGCGCGGCCTCCAATGAGCAGTACTTC
.,.,TRBJ2-7,TRBV12-3/TRBV12-4,CASSLSAREQYF,TGTGCCAGCAGTTTATCGGCCCGTGAGCAGTACTTC
.,few,TRBJ2-3,TRBV6-1,CASRYRAERTDTQYF,TGTGCCAGCAGATATCGGGCAGAGCGCACAGATACGCAGTATTTT
TRBD1,few,TRBJ2-3,TRBV29-1,CSVQEDRVADTQYF,TGCAGCGTTCAGGAGGACAGGGTCGCAGATACGCAGTATTTT
.,.,TRBJ1-1,TRBV20-1,CSARKPGHVSTEAFF,TGCAGTGCTAGAAAGCCCGGTCACGTCAGCACTGAAGCTTTCTTT
.,.,TRBJ2-2,TRBV9,CASRGPGELFF,TGTGCCAGCCGGGGGCCCGGGGAGCTGTTTTTT
TRBD2,many,TRBJ2-1,TRBV5-1,CASSPSGRAYNEQFF,TGCGCCAGCAGCCCTAGCGGGAGGGCCTACAATGAGCAGTTCTTC
.,.,TRBJ2-2,TRBV5-1,CASSGNANTGELFF,TGCGCCAGCAGCGGCAACGCGAACACCGGGGAGCTGTTTTTT
TRBD1,few,TRBJ1-2,TRBV28,CASSSTGMDYGYTF,TGTGCCAGCAGTTCGACAGGGATGGACTATGGCTACACCTTC
.,many,TRBJ1-2,TRBV30,CAWSRQSTLSNYGYTF,TGTGCCTGGAGTAGGCAGAGTACCCTATCTAACTATGGCTACACCTTC
.,.,TRBJ1-4,TRBV7-2,CASSQIGATNEKLFF,TGTGCCAGCAGCCAGATAGGCGCAACTAATGAAAAACTGTTTTTT
TRBD1,.,TRBJ2-7,TRBV28,CASSVPQGASYEQYF,TGTGCCAGCAGCGTTCCTCAGGGGGCCTCCTACGAGCAGTACTTC
.,.,TRBJ2-3,TRBV20-1,CSAYEASRLGDTQYF,TGCAGTGCGTACGAAGCTAGTCGACTAGGGGATACGCAGTATTTT
.,.,TRBJ2-7,TRBV27,CASSFLGFESYNEQYF,TGTGCCAGCAGTTTTTTGGGGTTCGAGTCCTACAATGAGCAGTACTTC
TRBD1,.,TRBJ1-1,TRBV29-1,CSVATTGLTEAFF,TGCAGCGTTGCTACGACAGGGCTCACTGAAGCTTTCTTT
.,.,TRBJ2-4,TRBV11-1,CASSQERNIQYF,TGTGCCAGCAGCCAAGAGAGGAACATTCAGTACTTC
TRBD1,.,TRBJ1-1,TRBV7-6,CASSLARHIGTENTEAFF,TGTGCCAGCAGCTTAGCAAGGCACATCGGGACAGAGAACACTGAAGCTTTCTTT
TRBD2,.,TRBJ2-3,TRBV20-1,CSAGDYSRSTDTQYF,TGCAGTGCTGGGGACTATTCCCGTAGCACAGATACGCAGTATTTT
.,.,TRBJ2-3,TRBV7-9,CASSLGYFTDTQYF,TGTGCCAGCAGCTTAGGGTACTTCACAGATACGCAGTATTTT
.,.,TRBJ1-2,TRBV5-1,CASSLQGEEVDGYTF,TGCGCCAGCAGCTTGCAAGGGGAAGAGGTTGATGGCTACACCTTC
.,once,TRBJ1-1,TRBV12-5,CASGLGRGTKAFF,TGTGCTAGTGGTTTGGGGAGGGGGACTAAAGCTTTCTTT
.,.,TRBJ2-3,TRBV6-1,CASNEADTQYF,TGTGCCAGCAACGAGGCAGATACGCAGTATTTT
.,.,TRBJ2-3,TRBV11-1,CASSLGTLGVSSTDTQYF,TGTGCCAGCAGCTTAGGGACTTTGGGGGTCTCTAGCACAGATACGCAGTATTTT
.,.,TRBJ2-3,TRBV20-1,CSQNGAETDTQYF,TGCAGTCAGAATGGGGCGGAAACAGATACGCAGTATTTT
TRBD2,few,TRBJ2-1,TRBV9,CASQPAGTINEQFF,TGTGCCAGCCAACCAGCGGGAACGATTAATGAGCAGTTCTTC
TRBD2,few,TRBJ2-7,TRBV5-1,CASSLSPGGDEQYF,TGCGCCAGCAGCTTGAGCCCGGGAGGGGACGAGCAGTACTTC
TRBD2,.,TRBJ2-3,TRBV28,CASSLTGLAGGNTDTQYF,TGTGCCAGCAGTTTAACGGGACTAGCGGGGGGGAACACAGATACGCAGTATTTT
.,few,TRBJ2-3,TRBV4-1,CASSQVSTSDTQYF,TGCGCCAGCAGCCAAGTTTCGACGTCAGATACGCAGTATTTT
TRBD1,.,TRBJ1-5,TRBV6-2/TRBV6-3,CASSYPGTGDQPQHF,TGTGCCAGCAGTTACCCCGGGACAGGGGATCAGCCCCAGCATTTT
TRBD1,.,TRBJ2-5,TRBV6-2/TRBV6-3,CASSTQDRKYETQYF,TGTGCCAGCAGTACCCAGGACAGGAAATACGAGACCCAGTACTTC
.,.,TRBJ2-4,TRBV12-3/TRBV12-4,CASGAYSDIQYF,TGTGCCAGCGGGGCCTACAGTGACATTCAGTACTTC
TRBD2,few,TRBJ2-1,TRBV20-1,CSARWQTSGYNEQFF,TGCAGTGCTAGATGGCAGACTAGCGGGTACAATGAGCAGTTCTTC
TRBD2,few,TRBJ2-1,TRBV24-1,CATSEGGVEQFF,TGTGCCACCAGTGAGGGAGGGGTTGAGCAGTTCTTC
.,.,TRBJ1-1,TRBV27,CASSPIIRMNTEAFF,TGTGCCAGCAGTCCGATTATCCGGATGAACACTGAAGCTTTCTTT
.,.,TRBJ2-1,TRBV29-1,CSVVLSGGAPEQFF,TGCAGCGTTGTACTCAGCGGAGGGGCCCCTGAGCAGTTCTTC